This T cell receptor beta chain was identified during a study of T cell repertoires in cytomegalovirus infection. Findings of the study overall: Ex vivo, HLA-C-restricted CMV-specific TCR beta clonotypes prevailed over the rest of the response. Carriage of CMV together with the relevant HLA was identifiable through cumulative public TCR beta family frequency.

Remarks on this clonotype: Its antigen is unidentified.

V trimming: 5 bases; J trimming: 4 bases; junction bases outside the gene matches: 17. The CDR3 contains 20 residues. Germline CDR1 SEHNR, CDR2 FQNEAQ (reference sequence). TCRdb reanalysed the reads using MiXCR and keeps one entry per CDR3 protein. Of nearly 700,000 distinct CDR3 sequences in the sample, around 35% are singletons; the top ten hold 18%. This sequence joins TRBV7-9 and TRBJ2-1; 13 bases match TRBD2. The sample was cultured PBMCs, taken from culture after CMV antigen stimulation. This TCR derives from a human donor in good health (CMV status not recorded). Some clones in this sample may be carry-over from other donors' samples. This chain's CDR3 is CASSPLAATSGRYKYNEQFF. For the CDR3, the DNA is TGTGCCAGCAGCCCCCTAGCCGCGACTAGCGGGAGGTATAAGTACAATGAGCAGTTCTTC.